These 8 T cell receptor beta chains were all obtained from the same sample, sequenced in a study of chemoradiotherapy in HPV16-positive cancers. The protocol was immunoSEQ multiplex PCR, while the TCRdb copy is restricted to in-frame clones and leaves out a portion. The sample records 1,000 to 1,500 clones, roughly 76% being singletons. The source material was tumor tissue, sampled from a patient who underwent chemoradiotherapy. The receptors here all came from a human donor with HPV-associated anogenital cancer.

The chain joins TRBV28 to TRBJ1-5; a weak D match, TRBD1 (6 bases). CDR3 length equals 17 residues. Per the germline V gene, CDR1 is MDHEN and CDR2 is SYDVKM. The V end was cut by 3 bases, the J end by 1 base, with 16 bases between. The CDR3 nucleotides read TGTGCCAGCAGTTTTAGTCAGGGGATGGGAAGCAATCAGCCCCAGCATTTT. This translates into CASSFSQGMGSNQPQHF.

This chain connects TRBV18 to TRBJ1-2; the match to TRBD1 covers 7 bases. The germline CDR1 and CDR2 sequences are KGHSH and LQKENI. The CDR3 extends over 14 amino acids. V was pared by 1 base and J by 6 bases, with 5 bases of the junction left unmatched. The CDR3 coding sequence is TGTGCCAGCTCACCACAGAACAGGGGAAATGGCTACACCTTC. It translates to CASSPQNRGNGYTF.

J is TRBJ2-7 and V is TRBV7-8; 8 bases are shared with TRBD2. This CDR3 region has 14 residues. Trimming removed 2 bases from V and 4 bases from J; junction bases left unmatched: 4. Germline-derived CDR1 and CDR2 are SGHVS and FQNEAQ. CDR3 coding DNA: TGTGCCAGCAGCTTACGGGAGGGCCCATACGAGCAGTACTTC. Its protein is CASSLREGPYEQYF.

The chain joins TRBV14 to TRBJ1-2; 7 bases line up with TRBD1. The CDR3 covers 14 residues. Germline V gene data show CDR1 as SGHDN and CDR2 as FVKESK. J gave up 2 bases and V 1 base, and 1 base lay outside the gene matches. This CDR3 reads CASSQVQGNYGYTF. In DNA form, the CDR3 reads TGTGCCAGCAGCCAAGTACAGGGGAACTATGGCTACACCTTC.

The rearrangement uses TRBV7-2 and TRBJ2-6; D remains unclear. Germline V gene data show CDR1 as SGHTA and CDR2 as FQGNSA. This CDR3 is 17 amino acids long. V was trimmed by 4 bases and J by 2 bases, leaving 15 bases between them. The CDR3 protein is CASSSNKGGAGANVLTF. CDR3 DNA sequence: TGTGCCAGCAGCTCAAATAAGGGTGGGGCTGGGGCCAACGTCCTGACTTTC. The complete variable domain, with remaining parts taken from reference TRBV7-2 and TRBJ2-6, reads GAGVSQSPSNKVTEKGKDVELRCDPISGHTALYWYRQSLGQGLEFLIYFQGNSAPDKSGLPSDRFSAERTGGSVSTLTIQRTQQEDSAVYLCASSSNKGGAGANVLTFGAGSRLTVL.

V and J are TRBV11-2 and TRBJ1-6; D might be TRBD1 (6 bases). Germline V CDR1 and CDR2: SGHAT, FQNNGV. The CDR3 runs 14 residues. Trimming pared 0 bases from V and 7 bases from J, leaving 7 bases between. As DNA, the CDR3 is TGTGCCAGCAGCTTAGAACAGGGCAATTCACCCCTCCACTTT. It translates to CASSLEQGNSPLHF. Variable domain in full (rest from reference TRBV11-2 and TRBJ1-6): EAGVAQSPRYKIIEKRQSVAFWCNPISGHATLYWYQQILGQGPKLLIQFQNNGVVDDSQLPKDRFSAERLKGVDSTLKIQPAKLEDSAVYLCASSLEQGNSPLHFGNGTRLTVT.

In this sample, this clone turned up a few times. The gene calls are TRBV1 and TRBJ2-7; TRBD2 is taken as the D call from the table, unchecked against the DNA. TRBV1 is termed a pseudogene. CDR3 length: 13 amino acids. CDR3 residues: CPTPPLTGSEQYF. DNA of the CDR3: TGCCCAACCCCACCCTTGACTGGGTCCGAGCAGTACTTC.

The gene calls are TRBV21-1 and TRBJ2-5. TRBV21-1 is shown as a pseudogene. CDR3 size: 20 residues. The CDR3: CASSLGCGRGARATKETQYF. In DNA, the CDR3 is TGTGCCAGCAGCTTAGGTTGCGGTAGGGGGGCGCGAGCCACCAAAGAGACCCAGTACTTC.